Following are 6 T cell receptor beta chains from one sample sequenced in a study of blood T cell repertoires in COVID-19. Profiling relied on immunoSEQ multiplex PCR, and the TCRdb table lists in-frame clones only, not all of them. Of approximately 19,000 clones listed, about 92% are singletons. The sequenced sample was peripheral blood. The receptors were gathered from a human donor in a cohort sampled during active COVID-19.

This chain links TRBV6-5 with TRBJ1-4; D possibly corresponds to TRBD1 (5 bases). Germline V gene lookup returns CDR1 MNHEY and CDR2 SVGAGI. CDR3 size: 14 residues. The V end lost 5 bases, the J end lost 1 base, and 8 bases lay between the germline ends. CDR3 amino acids: CASSIQGTNEKLFF. CDR3 nucleotides: TGTGCCAGCAGTATCCAGGGAACTAATGAAAAACTGTTTTTT.

The J gene is TRBJ1-1, the V gene TRBV7-9; D is ambiguous. From germline, CDR1 is SEHNR and CDR2 FQNEAQ (reference sequence). This CDR3 has 15 residues. V lost 5 bases to trimming and J lost 0 bases, with 13 bases between them. The CDR3 DNA reads TGTGCCAGCAGCCGTTCTGTACAGATGAACACTGAAGCTTTCTTT. Its protein product is CASSRSVQMNTEAFF.

V gene TRBV20-1 combines with J gene TRBJ2-7, with D unclear. Germline values: CDR1 DFQATT, CDR2 SNEGSKA (reference sequence). This CDR3 is built from 11 residues. The V and J ends lost 4 bases and 3 bases respectively, with 7 bases between them. CDR3 bases: TGCAGTGCTATAACGGGCTACGAGCAGTACTTC. This encodes CSAITGYEQYF.

This clone was observed once. The V call is TRBV6-5, the J call TRBJ1-1; the D gene is possibly TRBD1 (6 bases). The CDR3 spans 14 residues. From germline, CDR1 is MNHEY and CDR2 SVGAGI. Trimming cost V 5 bases and J 0 bases, with 10 bases left between them. The CDR3 reads CASSKDRLNTEAFF. The DNA of the CDR3 is TGTGCCAGCAGTAAGGACAGACTGAACACTGAAGCTTTCTTT.

This chain uses TRBV12-2 with TRBJ2-7; the DNA was not compared with TRBD1, the D call given in the table. TRBV12-2 is marked as a pseudogene. The CDR3 sequence is 15 residues long. The CDR3: CASRLEGCRSNEQYF. Here the CDR3 DNA reads TGTGCAAGTCGCTTAGAGGGGTGCCGGTCGAACGAGCAGTACTTC.

The V call is TRBV11-3, the J call TRBJ1-1, with 7 bases aligning to TRBD1. J was trimmed by 1 base and V by 5 bases; bases with no gene match: 7. Germline CDR1 SGHNT, CDR2 YENEEA. The CDR3 is 15 residues long. The CDR3 sequence: CASSATGQKNTEAFF. CDR3 nucleotides: TGTGCCAGCAGCGCAACGGGACAGAAGAACACTGAAGCTTTCTTT.